The 9 T cell receptor beta chains below all came from one sample that was sequenced in a study of blood T cell repertoires in COVID-19. The table came from immunoSEQ multiplex PCR; TCRdb's copy has only in-frame clones and leaves some out. The profile shows some 160,000 clones, 70% to 90% of them singletons. The sample was PBMCs or T cells enriched from blood (not recorded which). These receptors came from a woman in her forties or fifties who had recovered from COVID-19.

This chain uses TRBV14 with TRBJ2-3; 10 nucleotides align to TRBD2. This CDR3 has 21 amino acids. Unmatched junction bases numbered 19, after V lost 4 bases and J lost 0 bases. CDR1 and CDR2 (germline): SGHDN, FVKESK. This chain's CDR3 is CASSRFRLSGTSESSTDTQYF. The CDR3 DNA follows: TGTGCCAGCAGCCGATTCCGGTTGTCCGGGACTAGCGAGTCTAGCACAGATACGCAGTATTTT.

The chain is built from TRBV6-1 and TRBJ2-3; TRBD2 might be the D (6 bases). This CDR3 spans 16 amino acids. CDR1 and CDR2 (germline): MNHNS, SASEGT. V dropped 4 bases and J dropped 5 bases, with 19 bases sitting between them. The CDR3 nucleotides are TGTGCCAGCAGTGGGGGGGACTGGTATTATAGAGATACGCAGTATTTT. Translating gives CASSGGDWYYRDTQYF.

The V call is TRBV20-1, the J call TRBJ2-2; the D gene is possibly TRBD2 (6 bases). Germline V CDR1 and CDR2: DFQATT, SNEGSKA (reference sequence). Trimming stripped 4 bases from V and 1 base from J, with 13 bases between. The CDR3 totals 15 residues. CDR3 residues: CSAIDRGRNTGELFF. The CDR3 nucleotides read TGCAGTGCTATTGACCGGGGGAGGAACACCGGGGAGCTGTTTTTT.

J is TRBJ2-5 and V is TRBV7-2, with a tentative D call TRBD2 (6 bases). Looked up from germline, CDR1 is SGHTA and CDR2 is FQGNSA. The CDR3 sequence is 15 residues long. V was cut by 4 bases and J by 4 bases, with 16 bases left in between. CDR3 region: CASSSAGLGLETQYF. CDR3 in DNA: TGTGCCAGCAGCTCCGCGGGACTTGGTTTAGAGACCCAGTACTTC.

This clone appeared a few times. V gene TRBV7-2 combines with J gene TRBJ2-2; the D gene is possibly TRBD1 (5 bases). Trimming took 4 bases from V and 4 from J, leaving 13 bases between them. This CDR3 has 15 residues. The germline V gene has CDR1 SGHTA and CDR2 FQGNSA. The CDR3 here is CASSSTDSLTGELFF. CDR3 sequence (DNA): TGTGCCAGCAGCTCCACCGACAGTCTCACCGGGGAGCTGTTTTTT. The full variable domain, rest sourced from reference TRBV7-2 and TRBJ2-2, is GAGVSQSPSNKVTEKGKDVELRCDPISGHTALYWYRQSLGQGLEFLIYFQGNSAPDKSGLPSDRFSAERTGGSVSTLTIQRTQQEDSAVYLCASSSTDSLTGELFFGEGSRLTVL.

The chain links TRBV11-3 to TRBJ2-3; 8 nucleotides match TRBD2. The CDR3 is 14 amino acids. After removal of 5 bases from V and 2 bases from J, the junction contained 3 bases not matched to a gene. Per germline, CDR1 SGHNT and CDR2 YENEEA. In DNA form, the CDR3 reads TGTGCCAGCAGCCGGGGGGGATCCACAGATACGCAGTATTTT. Translating it yields CASSRGGSTDTQYF.

This chain connects TRBV5-1 to TRBJ1-5; D is uncertain. The CDR3 length is 15 residues. The V end lost 0 bases, the J end lost 1 base, and 8 bases lay between the germline ends. Germline V lookup: CDR1 SGHRS, CDR2 YFSETQ. CDR3 in amino acids: CASSLGTSSNQPQHF. CDR3 coding DNA: TGCGCCAGCAGCTTGGGAACTTCGAGCAATCAGCCCCAGCATTTT.

V is TRBV7-3 and J is TRBJ2-5, with TRBD2 matching over 12 bases. With 5 bases clipped from V and 5 bases from J, the junction kept 6 bases outside the gene matches. The CDR3 runs to 15 residues. Per germline, CDR1 SGHTA and CDR2 FQGTGA. CDR3 residues: CASSPGTSGSETQYF. The CDR3 bases are TGTGCCAGCAGCCCAGGGACTAGCGGGTCGGAGACCCAGTACTTC.

This chain links TRBV18 with TRBJ1-1, with D perhaps matching TRBD1 (6 bases). The germline CDR1 and CDR2 sequences are KGHSH and LQKENI. The V end lost 2 bases, the J end lost 0 bases, and 19 bases lay between the germline ends. There are 18 residues in the CDR3. The CDR3 spells CASSPVRQGTDLNTEAFF. The DNA for the CDR3 is TGTGCCAGCTCACCAGTGAGGCAGGGGACCGATTTGAACACTGAAGCTTTCTTT.